This section outlines one TCR beta chain sequence together with its context. Its antigen is unknown. These data come from a study of T cells expressing NK-cell markers. Study results and caveats: As a fraction of CD8+ T cells, dominant NKG2C+ clonotypes reached about 1.0-7.0% in more than five donors. Several of the donors also had these clonotypes leading their CD3+CD56-NKG2C+ fraction. Certain NKG2C+ T cell clones were expanded, and their HCMV specificity remained unclear.

The CDR3 is made up of 11 amino acids. The germline gives CDR1 SQVTM, CDR2 ANQGSEA. Generation of TCR beta cDNA was performed by 5'RACE template switching incorporating UMIs. TCRdb derives one entry per CDR3 protein from the 5' RACE reads, leaving out DNA. Its table lists a few hundred thousand distinct CDR3 sequences. Input material: blood T cells: a sorted CD56 or NKG2C T cell subset, CD4+ or CD8+ T cells, or bulk PBMC T cells (not recorded which). The clonotype was recovered from a man aged 18 to 69 in good health. The genes are TRBV29-1 and TRBJ2-1. This CDR3 reads CSVEDQRRVFF.